This T cell receptor (beta chain) was obtained from a study of blood T cell repertoires in COVID-19. V lost 3 bases, J lost 3 bases, and 7 bases lay in between. The CDR3 totals 12 residues. Per the germline V gene, CDR1 is SQVTM and CDR2 is ANQGSEA. This table comes from immunoSEQ multiplex PCR, and its TCRdb copy is limited to in-frame clones, with some not included. The sample has about 480,000 clones; roughly 89% are singletons. The sample comprised peripheral blood. The origin of this receptor is a man between 18 and 29 years old with COVID-19, enrolled during active disease. The V and J genes are TRBV29-1 and TRBJ2-3, with D maybe TRBD1 (6 bases). CDR3 sequence: CSVDTGTDTQYF. CDR3 nucleotides: TGCAGCGTTGATACAGGGACAGATACGCAGTATTTT.